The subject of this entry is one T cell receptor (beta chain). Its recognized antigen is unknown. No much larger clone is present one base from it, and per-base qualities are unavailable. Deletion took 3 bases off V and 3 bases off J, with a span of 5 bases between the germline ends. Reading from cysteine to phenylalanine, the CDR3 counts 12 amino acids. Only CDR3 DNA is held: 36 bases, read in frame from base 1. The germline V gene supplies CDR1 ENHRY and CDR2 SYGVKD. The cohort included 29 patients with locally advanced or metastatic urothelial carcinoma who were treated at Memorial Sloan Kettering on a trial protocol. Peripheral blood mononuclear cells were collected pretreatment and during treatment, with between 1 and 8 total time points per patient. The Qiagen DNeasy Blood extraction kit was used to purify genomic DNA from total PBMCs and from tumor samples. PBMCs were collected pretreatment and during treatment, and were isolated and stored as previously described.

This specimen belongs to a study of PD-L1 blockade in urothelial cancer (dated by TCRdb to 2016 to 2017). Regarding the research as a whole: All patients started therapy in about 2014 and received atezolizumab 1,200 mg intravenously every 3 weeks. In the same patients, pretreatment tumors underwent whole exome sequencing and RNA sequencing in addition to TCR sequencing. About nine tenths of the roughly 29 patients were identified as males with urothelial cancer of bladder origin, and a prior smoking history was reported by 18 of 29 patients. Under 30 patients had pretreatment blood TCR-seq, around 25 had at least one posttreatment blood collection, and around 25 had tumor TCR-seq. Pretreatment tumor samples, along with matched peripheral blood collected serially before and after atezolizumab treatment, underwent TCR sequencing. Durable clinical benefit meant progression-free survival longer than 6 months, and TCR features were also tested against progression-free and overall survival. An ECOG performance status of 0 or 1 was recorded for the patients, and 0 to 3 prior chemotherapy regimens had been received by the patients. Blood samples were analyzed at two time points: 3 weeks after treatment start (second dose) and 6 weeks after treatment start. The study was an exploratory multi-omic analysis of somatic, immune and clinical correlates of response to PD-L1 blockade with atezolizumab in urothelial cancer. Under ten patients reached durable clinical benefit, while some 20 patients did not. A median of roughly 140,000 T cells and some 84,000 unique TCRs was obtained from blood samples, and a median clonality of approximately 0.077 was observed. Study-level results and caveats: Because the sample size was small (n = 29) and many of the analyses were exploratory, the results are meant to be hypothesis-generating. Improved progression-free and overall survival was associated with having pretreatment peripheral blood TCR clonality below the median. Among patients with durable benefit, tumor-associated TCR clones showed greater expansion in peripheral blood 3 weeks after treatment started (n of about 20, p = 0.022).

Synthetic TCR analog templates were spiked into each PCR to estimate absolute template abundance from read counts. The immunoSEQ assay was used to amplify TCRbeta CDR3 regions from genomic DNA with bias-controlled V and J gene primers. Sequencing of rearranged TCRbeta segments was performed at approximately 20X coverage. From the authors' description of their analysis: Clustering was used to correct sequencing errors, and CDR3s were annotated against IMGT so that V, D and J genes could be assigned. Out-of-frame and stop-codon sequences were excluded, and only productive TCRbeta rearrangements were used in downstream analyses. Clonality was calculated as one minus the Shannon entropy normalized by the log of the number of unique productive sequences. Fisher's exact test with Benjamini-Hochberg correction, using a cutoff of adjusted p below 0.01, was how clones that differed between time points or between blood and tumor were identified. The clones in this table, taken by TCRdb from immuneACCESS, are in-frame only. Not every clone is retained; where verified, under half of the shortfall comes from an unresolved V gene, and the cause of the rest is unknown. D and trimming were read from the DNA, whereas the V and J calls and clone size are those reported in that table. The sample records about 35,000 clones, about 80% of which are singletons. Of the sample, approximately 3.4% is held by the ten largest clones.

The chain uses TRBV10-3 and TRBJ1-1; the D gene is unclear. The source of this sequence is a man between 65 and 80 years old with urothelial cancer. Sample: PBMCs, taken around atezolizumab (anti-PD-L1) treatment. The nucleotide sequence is TGTGCCATCAGTGACAGGCACACTGAAGCTTTCTTT. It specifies CAISDRHTEAFF.